A selection of T cell receptor beta chains follows, all from one sample in a study of CD4+ T cells in melanoma. Here immunoSEQ multiplex PCR was the method, and the copy in TCRdb shows in-frame clones only, minus some. Here the sample spans 55,000 or so clones, 60% to 75% being singletons. The specimen sequenced was tumor tissue. The receptors derive from a human donor with melanoma. CDR3s include the opening cysteine and the closing phenylalanine or tryptophan. Each record gives: clone size, D gene, V gene, J gene, CDR3 DNA, CDR3 protein. D genes are given only for firm matches. For some rows the clone size is stated as once, few or many, or as a class when expanded; others skip it.

.,.,TRBV11-3,TRBJ2-1,TGTGCCAGCAGCTTAGATCGGGGTGAGCAGTTCTTC,CASSLDRGEQFF
.,.,TRBV6-1,TRBJ1-3,TGTGCCAGCAACCCGGACAGCAACCTAAACACCATATATTTT,CASNPDSNLNTIYF
.,TRBD1,TRBV6-4,TRBJ1-6,TGTGCCAGCAGTCCAGGGGGCAGGACACCCCTCCACTTT,CASSPGGRTPLHF
.,.,TRBV18,TRBJ1-4,TGTGCCAGCTCACCCGCGGGCCCAGGGGCTAATGAAAAACTGTTTTTT,CASSPAGPGANEKLFF
.,.,TRBV7-3,TRBJ2-1,TGTGCCAGCAGCTTAGCGGCGACCGAAGCGGGCCTAAACTACAATGAGCAGTTCTTC,CASSLAATEAGLNYNEQFF
.,.,TRBV2,TRBJ2-2,TGTGCCAGCAGTGCGGTAGTACGCGGGGAGCTGTTTTTT,CASSAVVRGELFF
.,.,TRBV27,TRBJ1-1,TGTGCCAGCAGTTTTGCCGGTGGAACTGGACAGCCGAACACTGAAGCTTTCTTT,CASSFAGGTGQPNTEAFF
.,.,TRBV5-1,TRBJ1-1,TGCGCCAGCAGCCCCGGCGGGAAGCCTGAAGCTTTCTTT,CASSPGGKPEAFF
.,TRBD1,TRBV7-8,TRBJ2-7,TGTGCCAGCAGCCTGGACAGGGCCTACGAGCAGTACTTC,CASSLDRAYEQYF
few,.,TRBV18,TRBJ2-1,TGTGCCAGCTCACCAGGCGGGGGCCAAAGCTCCTACAATGAGCAGTTCTTC,CASSPGGGQSSYNEQFF
.,.,TRBV11-2,TRBJ1-1,TGTGCCAGCAGCTCCCGATCTCCCCGACAGTTTTCTGCCACTGAAGCTTTCTTT,CASSSRSPRQFSATEAFF
.,TRBD1,TRBV15,TRBJ2-5,TGTGCCACCAGGGGGACAGGGCGCGAGACCCAGTACTTC,CATRGTGRETQYF
few,TRBD1,TRBV23-1,TRBJ2-7,TGCGCCAGCAGCCAAGGGACAGGGGTAGCCTACGAGCAGTACTTC,CASSQGTGVAYEQYF
.,.,TRBV25-1,TRBJ2-6,TGTGCCAGCAGCGACCCGGGCTCTGGGGCCAACGTCCTGACTTTC,CASSDPGSGANVLTF
.,.,TRBV30,TRBJ1-4,TGTGCCTGGAGTGACGGGGTAACTAATGAAAAACTGTTTTTT,CAWSDGVTNEKLFF
.,.,TRBV11-2,TRBJ2-7,TGTGCCAGCAGCTTAGTAGTGGACTACGAGCAGTACTTC,CASSLVVDYEQYF
.,TRBD2,TRBV5-1,TRBJ2-5,TGCGCCAGCAGCCCAAGACTAGCGGGTCAAGAGACCCAGTACTTC,CASSPRLAGQETQYF
.,.,TRBV7-2,TRBJ2-2,TGTGCCAGCAGCTCGGGGGGCTGGGAGCTGTTTTTT,CASSSGGWELFF
.,TRBD1,TRBV6-6,TRBJ1-4,TGTGCCAGCAGTTACGCGCCGGGACAGGGTTTCGAAAAACTGTTTTTT,CASSYAPGQGFEKLFF
.,TRBD2,TRBV7-9,TRBJ2-3,TGTGCCAGCAGCTGGGCTAGCGGGGGGGGTACAGATACGCAGTATTTT,CASSWASGGGTDTQYF
.,.,TRBV5-4,TRBJ2-7,TGTGCCAGCAGCCCCGGGACAAAGGTAGGCGAGCAGTACTTC,CASSPGTKVGEQYF
.,.,TRBV10-2,TRBJ2-2,TGCGCCAGCAGTTCCGCCGGGGAGCTGTTTTTT,CASSSAGELFF
.,.,TRBV27,TRBJ1-5,TGTGCCAGCAGCCTAGGCGGAGGCAATCAGCCCCAGCATTTT,CASSLGGGNQPQHF